This T cell receptor beta chain appears in the sequencing data of a study of memory CD4+ T cells and cytomegalovirus serostatus. Single viable CD3+CD4+CD8-CD45RO+ cells were sorted as the memory CD4+ T cells. Serostatus was set by detecting CMV pp150, pp28, p38, p52 IgG. Looked up from germline, CDR1 is SGHRS and CDR2 is YFSETQ. Losses at the gene ends were 3 bases for V and 6 bases for J; bases not matched to a gene: 6. The CDR3 sequence is 14 residues long. By its share, this clone is large. Here immunoSEQ multiplex PCR was the method, and the copy in TCRdb shows in-frame clones only, minus some. The table includes about 44,000 clones, 70% to 80% detected once.

The TCR comes from an adult in good health and CMV-seronegative. J is TRBJ2-7 and V is TRBV5-1; 10 bases are shared with TRBD1. The sequencing sample was made of memory CD4+ T cells from blood. CDR3 bases: TGCGCCAGCAGCTCAACCGGGACAGGGGCCGAGCAGTACTTC. Amino acid sequence: CASSSTGTGAEQYF.